The clone carrying this T cell receptor beta chain came up a few times. Alongside a J-beta primer mix, a sample-barcoded 5' primer served in a second PCR lasting roughly 7 to 11 cycles. Per-sample output comprised a minimum of 3 million paired-end reads containing CDR3. TCRdb called the 5' RACE reads again in MiXCR, with one record for every CDR3 protein. The sample lists roughly 1,700,000 distinct CDR3 sequences; roughly 28% were seen once. Per germline, CDR1 DFQATT and CDR2 SNEGSKA (reference sequence). The CDR3 is 14 residues long. The sample is drawn from a study of blood T cells in healthy people across ages.

The receptor comes from a woman aged 30 to 39 in good health. The source material was blood. The chain uses TRBV20-1 and TRBJ2-4; D is perhaps TRBD1 (6 bases). The DNA end is a closer match to TRBJ2-7, so the J assignment may be wrong. The CDR3 DNA follows: TGCAGTGCCACCCCCAGGGGCATCCCATACGAGCAGTACTTC. Amino acids: CSATPRGIPYEQYF.